Following are 20 T cell receptor beta chains from one sample sequenced in a study of cytomegalovirus exposure and HLA in healthy donors. The PCR was carried out with 60 Vbeta primers and 13 Jbeta primers. Repertoires were generated with immunoSEQ multiplex PCR, while TCRdb's copy carries only in-frame clones and drops some. The table includes 110,000 or so clones, around 77% detected once. What was sequenced was PBMCs. The receptors derive from a woman aged 25 to 39 in good health and CMV-seropositive.

The chain uses TRBV5-1 and TRBJ1-1; D possibly corresponds to TRBD1 (6 bases). The CDR3 consists of 14 residues. The V gene lost 4 bases and the J gene lost 0 bases, with 10 bases spanning the gap. From germline, CDR1 is SGHRS and CDR2 YFSETQ. As DNA, the CDR3 is TGCGCCAGCAGCGAGGACAGTTTGAACACTGAAGCTTTCTTT. Amino acid sequence: CASSEDSLNTEAFF.

CDR3 in amino acids: CASRNGQDQPQHF. The CDR3 DNA follows: TGTGCCAGCAGAAATGGACAGGACCAGCCCCAGCATTTT. The chain joins TRBV5-8 to TRBJ1-5, with 7 bases identical to TRBD1. The CDR3 is 13 residues long. Germline-derived CDR1 and CDR2 are SGHTS and YDEGEE. Trimming took 5 bases from V and 7 from J; bases not matched to a gene: 6.

J is TRBJ2-1 and V is TRBV9, with 7 positions matching TRBD2. Germline loops: CDR1 SGDLS, CDR2 YYNGEE. This CDR3 spans 15 amino acids. With 2 bases clipped from V and 5 bases from J, the junction kept 7 bases outside the gene matches. The CDR3 is CASSVSGLTNNEQFF. In nucleotides, the CDR3 is TGTGCCAGCAGCGTTTCGGGACTAACTAACAATGAGCAGTTCTTC.

The V and J genes are TRBV19 and TRBJ2-1, with D tentatively TRBD1 (5 bases). The ends were cut back, 8 bases at V and 9 bases at J, with 17 bases in the middle. CDR1 LNHDA and CDR2 SQIVND come from the germline V gene (reference sequence). The CDR3 loop spans 13 amino acids. The CDR3 DNA follows: TGTGCCAGTCACGCCCAGGGTTTGGCTGAGCAGTTCTTC. This gives the protein CASHAQGLAEQFF.

This clone was seen a handful of times. This chain uses TRBV30 with TRBJ2-7, with D tentatively TRBD1 (6 bases). This CDR3 is built from 13 residues. The germline CDR1 and CDR2 sequences are GTSNPN and SVGIG (reference sequence). V shed 0 bases and J shed 1 base, with 7 bases lying between them. The CDR3 sequence: CAWSVQGSYEQYF. DNA of the CDR3: TGTGCCTGGAGTGTACAGGGATCCTACGAGCAGTACTTC.

The rearrangement uses TRBV4-1 and TRBJ1-1; tentative D call: TRBD1 (5 bases). V was cut by 3 bases and J by 10 bases, with 27 bases left in between. This CDR3 has 17 residues. The germline gives CDR1 MGHRA, CDR2 YSYEKL. The CDR3 coding sequence is TGCGCCAGCAGCCAGGGGGGGAGTAGTTTTGGAGGTAGTGGAGCTTTCTTT. Translation gives CASSQGGSSFGGSGAFF.

The chain joins TRBV7-3 to TRBJ2-1, with 9 positions matching TRBD1. From germline, CDR1 is SGHTA and CDR2 FQGTGA. The CDR3 length is 15 residues. The V segment lost 3 bases and the J segment 6 bases; nucleotides outside the gene matches: 6. In DNA, the CDR3 is TGTGCCAGCAGCTTGGGGACAGGGTCCAGCAATGAGCAGTTCTTC. Protein product: CASSLGTGSSNEQFF.

The chain uses TRBV7-3 and TRBJ2-7; TRBD2 aligns across 10 bases. V was pared by 1 base and J by 5 bases, with 5 bases of the junction left unmatched. CDR3 length equals 15 residues. Germline CDR1 reads SGHTA; CDR2 reads FQGTGA. The CDR3: CASSLNAGLANEQYF. DNA of the CDR3: TGTGCCAGCAGCTTAAACGCGGGACTAGCGAACGAGCAGTACTTC.

The V call is TRBV6-1, the J call TRBJ1-1; D may be TRBD1 (5 bases). V lost 6 bases to trimming and J lost 3 bases, with 11 bases between them. Germline V gene sequence: CDR1 MNHNS, CDR2 SASEGT. The CDR3 is 13 amino acids. CDR3 protein: CASRTDLDTEAFF. For the CDR3, the DNA is TGTGCCAGCAGGACAGACCTTGACACTGAAGCTTTCTTT.

The V gene is TRBV2, the J gene TRBJ2-5; 7 nucleotides match TRBD2. CDR3 length equals 15 residues. J was trimmed by 2 bases and V by 7 bases; bases with no gene match: 10. The germline CDR1 and CDR2 sequences are SNHLY and FYNNEI. In DNA form, the CDR3 reads TGTGCCAGCACCTACGGTGTGGGAGGGCAAGAGACCCAGTACTTC. Encoded protein: CASTYGVGGQETQYF.

The chain uses TRBV2 and TRBJ2-7; D gene unclear. Germline lookup yields CDR1 SNHLY and CDR2 FYNNEI. The V and J ends lost 6 bases and 5 bases respectively, with 11 bases between them. The CDR3 has 12 residues. The chain's CDR3 is CASRSTSDEQYF. In nucleotides, the CDR3 is TGTGCCAGCAGATCGACTTCAGACGAGCAGTACTTC. Complete variable domain (other parts from reference TRBV2 and TRBJ2-7): EPEVTQTPSHQVTQMGQEVILRCVPISNHLYFYWYRQILGQKVEFLVSFYNNEISEKSEIFDDQFSVERPDGSNFTLKIRSTKLEDSAMYFCASRSTSDEQYFGPGTRLTVT.

This chain joins TRBV6-5 and TRBJ1-1; D not resolved. V was trimmed by 10 bases and J by 2 bases, leaving 14 bases between them. CDR1 MNHEY and CDR2 SVGAGI come from the germline V gene. The CDR3 is 13 amino acids. This CDR3 is CATDGQTNTEAFF. CDR3 in DNA: TGTGCCACCGATGGGCAGACCAACACTGAAGCTTTCTTT.

V and J are TRBV5-6 and TRBJ2-3; D remains unclear. Germline V gene sequence: CDR1 SGHDT, CDR2 YYEEEE. The V and J ends lost 4 bases and 6 bases respectively, with 12 bases between them. The CDR3 contains 13 residues. The CDR3 here is CASSDILRDTQYF. CDR3 nucleotides: TGTGCCAGCAGCGATATCCTCCGGGATACGCAGTATTTT.

The genes are TRBV7-3 and TRBJ2-3, with 12 bases fitting TRBD2. The CDR3 runs 16 residues. Germline V CDR1 and CDR2: SGHTA, FQGTGA. J gave up 2 bases and V 3 bases, and 3 bases lay outside the gene matches. DNA of the CDR3: TGTGCCAGCAGCTTGGGACTAGCGGGCATCACAGATACGCAGTATTTT. Translating gives CASSLGLAGITDTQYF.

The chain links TRBV4-1 to TRBJ2-5, with 9 positions matching TRBD2. Germline lookup yields CDR1 MGHRA and CDR2 YSYEKL. This CDR3 has 20 amino acids. Losses at the gene ends were 0 bases for V and 0 bases for J; bases not matched to a gene: 14. This CDR3 is CASSQDLVRLAGRNQETQYF. The DNA for the CDR3 is TGCGCCAGCAGCCAAGATTTAGTGAGGCTAGCGGGAAGAAACCAAGAGACCCAGTACTTC.

The V gene is TRBV25-1, the J gene TRBJ1-2; a possible D gene is TRBD1 (5 bases). Germline V CDR1 and CDR2: MGHDK, SYGVNS. CDR3 size: 14 residues. The V gene lost 6 bases and the J gene lost 0 bases, with 11 bases spanning the gap. CDR3 region: CASRALTANYGYTF. CDR3 coding DNA: TGTGCCAGCAGAGCCTTGACAGCTAACTATGGCTACACCTTC.

This chain joins TRBV7-3 and TRBJ1-1; 9 nucleotides match TRBD1. CDR3 length: 16 amino acids. The germline V gene encodes CDR1 SGHTA and CDR2 FQGTGA. V shed 6 bases and J 5 bases; nucleotides not matched to a gene: 13. CDR3: CASRLSAGTGRTEAFF. CDR3 nucleotide sequence: TGTGCCAGCAGGTTGAGCGCCGGGACAGGGAGGACTGAAGCTTTCTTT.

The chain couples TRBV5-4 to TRBJ1-2; 7 nucleotides align to TRBD1. The CDR3 covers 15 residues. CDR1 is SGHNT and CDR2 is YYREEE in the germline V gene (reference sequence). Trimming removed 0 bases from V and 6 bases from J; junction bases left unmatched: 8. For the CDR3, the DNA is TGTGCCAGCAGCTTGGTAGCAGGGGGACCGGATGGCTACACCTTC. It yields the protein CASSLVAGGPDGYTF.

The J gene is TRBJ2-3, the V gene TRBV9, with D perhaps TRBD2 (5 bases). This CDR3 contains 15 residues. The germline CDR1 and CDR2 sequences are SGDLS and YYNGEE. Trimming stripped 2 bases from V and 2 bases from J, with 12 bases between. This CDR3 reads CASSVRDFITDTQYF. In DNA, the CDR3 is TGTGCCAGCAGCGTCCGGGATTTCATCACAGATACGCAGTATTTT.

This clone has only a few counts. V and J are TRBV7-3 and TRBJ1-5; 9 positions agree with TRBD1. The V segment lost 4 bases and the J segment 7 bases; nucleotides outside the gene matches: 8. CDR1 is SGHTA and CDR2 is FQGTGA in the germline V gene. The CDR3 runs 15 residues. The CDR3 bases are TGTGCCAGCAGCTGCGAACAGGGGGCGGGACAGCCCCAGCATTTT. Protein: CASSCEQGAGQPQHF.